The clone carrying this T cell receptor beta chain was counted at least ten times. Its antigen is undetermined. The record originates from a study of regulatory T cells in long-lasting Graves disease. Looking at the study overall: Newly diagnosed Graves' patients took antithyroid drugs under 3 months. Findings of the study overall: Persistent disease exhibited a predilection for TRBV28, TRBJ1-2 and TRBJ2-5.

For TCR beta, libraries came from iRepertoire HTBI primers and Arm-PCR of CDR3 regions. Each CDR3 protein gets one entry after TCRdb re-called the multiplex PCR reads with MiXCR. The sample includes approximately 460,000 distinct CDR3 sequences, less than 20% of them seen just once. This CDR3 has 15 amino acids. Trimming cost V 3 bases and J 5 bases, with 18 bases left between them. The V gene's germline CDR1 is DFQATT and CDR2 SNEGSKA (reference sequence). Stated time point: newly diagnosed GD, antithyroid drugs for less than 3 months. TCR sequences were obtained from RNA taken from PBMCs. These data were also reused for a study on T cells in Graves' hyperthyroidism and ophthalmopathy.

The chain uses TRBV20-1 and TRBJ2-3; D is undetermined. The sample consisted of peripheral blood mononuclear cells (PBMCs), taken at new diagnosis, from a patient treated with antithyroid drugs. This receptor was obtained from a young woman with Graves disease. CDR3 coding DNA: TGCAGTGCTAGGCCCACGGGCCGTAGGATAGATACGCAGTATTTT. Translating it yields CSARPTGRRIDTQYF.